This is a list of T cell receptor beta chains from one sample in a study of T cell changes during pregnancy in multiple sclerosis. The data were produced by immunoSEQ multiplex PCR, yet TCRdb's version contains in-frame clones alone and is incomplete. The sample shows tens of thousands of clones, approximately 92% of them seen only once. The input for sequencing was CD4+ T cells from peripheral blood mononuclear cells, taken after pregnancy. These receptors were collected from a female donor with multiple sclerosis, enrolled in a pregnancy study. Both conserved end residues are part of each CDR3. D genes are given only for firm matches. A row's size may be missing; if present it is once, few, many or a size class.

>-|TRBJ1-3|-|TRBV5-4
CASSLRGSGNTIYF
TGTGCCAGCAGCCTGCGGGGATCTGGAAACACCATATATTTT
>-|TRBJ2-1|-|TRBV5-1
CASSLVAGSLGEQFF
TGCGCCAGCAGCTTGGTTGCGGGGAGCCTCGGGGAGCAGTTCTTC
>TRBD2|TRBJ2-3|once|TRBV19
CASRKEPGLRSDTQYF
TGTGCCAGTAGAAAGGAGCCGGGACTAAGGTCAGATACGCAGTATTTT
>-|TRBJ1-3|-|TRBV29-1
CSVEDRGNTIYF
TGCAGCGTTGAGGACAGAGGAAACACCATATATTTT
>TRBD2|TRBJ2-7|-|TRBV18
CASSPPAGGRYEQYF
TGTGCCAGCTCACCACCTGCGGGGGGTCGCTACGAGCAGTACTTC
>-|TRBJ1-3|few|TRBV9
CASSVAGQSGNTIYF
TGTGCCAGCAGCGTAGCGGGACAATCTGGAAACACCATATATTTT
>-|TRBJ1-1|once|TRBV6-5
CASSRGNTEAFF
TGTGCCAGCAGCAGGGGGAACACTGAAGCTTTCTTT
>-|TRBJ1-5|-|TRBV6-1
CASRPAGLNQPQHF
TGTGCCAGCCGCCCGGCGGGGCTCAATCAGCCCCAGCATTTT
>TRBD1|TRBJ1-2|-|TRBV5-1
CASSPSGTGPYHYGYTF
TGCGCCAGCAGCCCTTCCGGGACAGGACCCTATCACTATGGCTACACCTTC
>-|TRBJ1-4|-|TRBV5-4
CASSRANEKLFF
TGTGCCAGCTCCAGGGCCAATGAAAAACTGTTTTTT
>-|TRBJ1-2|-|TRBV10-3
CAIKDSNYGYTF
TGTGCCATCAAAGACAGCAACTATGGCTACACCTTC
>TRBD2|TRBJ2-1|-|TRBV2
CAALGRAPRSSYNEQFF
TGTGCCGCCCTAGGGAGGGCTCCGAGGAGCTCCTACAATGAGCAGTTCTTC
>TRBD2|TRBJ2-2|-|TRBV9
CASSVGEGRNTGELFF
TGTGCCAGCAGCGTAGGGGAGGGACGGAACACCGGGGAGCTGTTTTTT
>TRBD2|TRBJ2-1|-|TRBV18
CASSPGTSGTYNEQFF
TGTGCCAGCTCACCGGGGACTAGCGGGACTTACAATGAGCAGTTCTTC
>TRBD1|TRBJ2-3|-|TRBV5-1
CASSLVPETGGDTQYF
TGCGCCAGCAGCTTGGTCCCCGAGACAGGGGGAGATACGCAGTATTTT
>TRBD1|TRBJ2-2|-|TRBV2
CASKNAGTGGGTGELFF
TGTGCCAGCAAAAACGCCGGGACAGGGGGTGGCACCGGGGAGCTGTTTTTT
>-|TRBJ1-3|-|TRBV2
CASSESGPGRLCSGNTIYF
TGTGCCAGCAGTGAAAGTGGCCCTGGGAGGCTGTGCTCTGGAAACACCATATATTTT
>TRBD1|TRBJ1-2|-|TRBV7-2
CASSSRTGGGYTF
TGTGCCAGCAGCTCCCGGACAGGAGGGGGCTACACCTTC
>-|TRBJ2-3|-|TRBV21-1
CASSPQGQGPTDTQYF
TGTGCCAGCAGCCCCCAGGGACAGGGACCCACAGATACGCAGTATTTT
>TRBD2|TRBJ2-3|-|TRBV30
CAWSAYESLAGNTDTQYF
TGTGCCTGGAGTGCGTACGAATCCCTAGCGGGGAACACAGATACGCAGTATTTT
>TRBD1|TRBJ2-7|-|TRBV19
CASRLKPGQATYEQYF
TGTGCCAGTAGGCTTAAACCGGGACAGGCAACCTACGAGCAGTACTTC
>TRBD1|TRBJ2-3|-|TRBV7-2
CASSLETGADTQYF
TGTGCCAGCAGCTTAGAGACAGGGGCAGATACGCAGTATTTT
>-|TRBJ2-5|-|TRBV5-1
CASSLEGGVQETQYF
TGCGCCAGCAGCTTGGAGGGCGGGGTACAAGAGACCCAGTACTTC
>TRBD2|TRBJ2-2|-|TRBV27
CASSLLTSGGTGELFF
TGTGCCAGCAGTTTGTTGACTAGCGGGGGGACCGGGGAGCTGTTTTTT
>TRBD2|TRBJ2-3|-|TRBV25-1
CASSDWTSGDTQYF
TGTGCCAGCAGTGACTGGACTAGCGGCGATACGCAGTATTTT
>-|TRBJ1-1|-|TRBV10-3
CAIKPFPDMNTEAFF
TGTGCCATCAAACCCTTTCCAGACATGAACACTGAAGCTTTCTTT
>TRBD2|TRBJ2-7|once|TRBV5-6
CASSQVAGGPYEQYF
TGTGCCAGCAGCCAAGTAGCGGGGGGTCCCTACGAGCAGTACTTC
>-|TRBJ1-1|-|TRBV7-3
CASSLYATANTEAFF
TGTGCCAGCAGCTTATACGCGACAGCGAACACTGAAGCTTTCTTT
>TRBD1|TRBJ1-1|once|TRBV5-5
CASSRGTGTEAFF
TGTGCCAGCAGCCGAGGGACAGGCACTGAAGCTTTCTTT
>TRBD1|TRBJ2-3|once|TRBV5-1
CASSTDRVGTDTQYF
TGCGCCAGCAGTACGGACAGGGTTGGCACAGATACGCAGTATTTT
>-|TRBJ2-1|-|TRBV21-1
CASSSSGELRDNEQFF
TGTGCCAGCAGCAGTAGCGGGGAATTACGGGACAATGAGCAGTTCTTC
>TRBD1|TRBJ1-4|once|TRBV6-6
CASSLGQGTEKLFF
TGTGCCAGCAGTTTGGGACAGGGAACCGAAAAACTGTTTTTT
>TRBD1|TRBJ1-2|-|TRBV18
CASSPETGPYGYTF
TGTGCCAGCTCACCAGAGACAGGGCCCTATGGCTACACCTTC
>TRBD1|TRBJ1-1|-|TRBV7-9
CASSSTGSSEAFF
TGTGCCAGCAGCTCGACAGGGTCTTCTGAAGCTTTCTTT
>-|TRBJ1-5|-|TRBV7-2
CASSPGGFNQPQHF
TGTGCCAGCAGCCCCGGGGGATTCAATCAGCCCCAGCATTTT
>-|TRBJ1-2|-|TRBV30
CAWSVVGGRGYTF
TGTGCCTGGAGTGTAGTGGGCGGGCGGGGCTACACCTTC
>-|TRBJ1-4|-|TRBV7-2
CASSLGGSEKLFF
TGTGCCAGCAGCTTGGGAGGGAGTGAAAAACTGTTTTTT
>TRBD2|TRBJ2-4|-|TRBV18
CASSRTSGEGKAKNIQYF
TGTGCCAGCTCCCGGACTAGCGGGGAAGGAAAAGCCAAAAACATTCAGTACTTC
>TRBD2|TRBJ2-1|-|TRBV11-3
CASSSRTSLRQFF
TGTGCCAGCAGCTCCCGGACTAGTTTGAGGCAGTTCTTC
>-|TRBJ2-5|-|TRBV15
CATSRVGGAKTQYF
TGTGCCACCAGCAGAGTGGGGGGGGCGAAGACCCAGTACTTC
>-|TRBJ1-3|-|TRBV5-4
CASSLAQGKSGNTIYF
TGTGCCAGCAGCTTGGCGCAGGGAAAGTCGGGAAACACCATATATTTT
>-|TRBJ2-7|-|TRBV5-1
CASSSAGRYEQYF
TGCGCCAGCAGCTCCGCGGGCCGATACGAGCAGTACTTC
>-|TRBJ2-7|-|TRBV19
CASSMRGLTGDEQYF
TGTGCCAGTAGTATGCGGGGACTTACAGGAGACGAGCAGTACTTC
>-|TRBJ1-6|-|TRBV10-3
CATGGRDSPLHF
TGTGCCACCGGGGGGAGGGACTCACCCCTCCACTTT
>-|TRBJ1-1|-|TRBV30
CAWTRTANEAFF
TGTGCCTGGACCCGGACAGCCAATGAAGCTTTCTTT
>TRBD2|TRBJ2-2|-|TRBV5-6
CASSHLALAGGRTGELFF
TGTGCCAGCAGCCACCTAGCACTAGCGGGGGGGAGAACCGGGGAGCTGTTTTTT
>-|TRBJ1-1|-|TRBV9
CASSEAPTGRNTEAFF
TGTGCCAGCAGCGAGGCCCCGACGGGTAGGAACACTGAAGCTTTCTTT
>-|TRBJ1-5|once|TRBV5-5
CASSPVGNQPQHF
TGTGCCAGCAGCCCCGTTGGCAATCAGCCCCAGCATTTT
>TRBD2|TRBJ2-7|-|TRBV5-1
CASSWGGWVYEQYF
TGCGCCAGCAGCTGGGGGGGGTGGGTTTACGAGCAGTACTTC
>TRBD1|TRBJ1-5|-|TRBV19
CASSSRGQGSNQPQHF
TGTGCCAGTAGTTCGAGGGGACAGGGGAGCAATCAGCCCCAGCATTTT
>-|TRBJ1-1|-|TRBV5-6
CASSLDGLGGTEAFF
TGTGCCAGCAGCTTGGACGGTTTGGGGGGGACTGAAGCTTTCTTT
>-|TRBJ2-2|-|TRBV19
CASRRLVSGTGELFF
TGTGCCAGTAGGCGGTTAGTCTCGGGCACCGGGGAGCTGTTTTTT
>-|TRBJ1-1|-|TRBV11-2
CASSLGNRVRGTEAFF
TGTGCCAGCAGCTTAGGTAACAGGGTGCGAGGCACTGAAGCTTTCTTT
>TRBD1|TRBJ1-5|once|TRBV5-1
CASSLESGGNQPQHF
TGCGCCAGCAGCTTGGAGTCAGGGGGGAATCAGCCCCAGCATTTT